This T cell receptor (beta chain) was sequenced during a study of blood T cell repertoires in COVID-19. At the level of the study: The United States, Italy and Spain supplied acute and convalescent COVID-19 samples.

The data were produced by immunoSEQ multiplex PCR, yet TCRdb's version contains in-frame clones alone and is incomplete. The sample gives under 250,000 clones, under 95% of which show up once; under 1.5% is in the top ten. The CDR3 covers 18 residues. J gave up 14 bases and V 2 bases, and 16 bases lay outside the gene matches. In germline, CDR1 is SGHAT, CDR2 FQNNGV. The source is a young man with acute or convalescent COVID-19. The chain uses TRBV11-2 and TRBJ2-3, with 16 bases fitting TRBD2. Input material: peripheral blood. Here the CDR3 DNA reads TGTGCCAGCAGCTTATCCCATTCCGGGACTAGCGGGAGGGGAGGGTGGTATTTT. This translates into CASSLSHSGTSGRGGWYF.